This section outlines one T cell receptor (beta chain) sequence together with its context. Antigen specificity is unknown. Germline is not matched at one junction end, which may reflect a read error. Molecular barcoded adaptors covering alpha/delta and beta/gamma chains were used on 400 ng RNA. Using its own MiXCR run on the reads, TCRdb lists one record per CDR3 protein. The sample holds some 38,000 distinct CDR3 sequences, roughly an eighth seen once. This CDR3 contains 14 residues. From germline, CDR1 is SGHAT and CDR2 FQNNGV. This specimen belongs to a study of read filtering for tumor transcriptome and immune sequencing. Turning to the study itself: The cohort had around 18 men and 14 women aged roughly 40 to 90, mean roughly 66 years. DNase treatment preceded whole-transcriptome library preparation.

Study-level points and caveats: Approximately 82% of IR-seq clonotypes had one read, totaling 3% to 4.5% of reads; RNA-seq: around 70% and 40%.

V gene TRBV11-2 combines with J gene TRBJ2-1; no reliable D call. This TCR was sampled from a donor at least 40 years old with multiple myeloma. The sequencing input was a population of CD138-negative cells sorted from bone marrow. In DNA form, the CDR3 reads TGTGCCAGCAGCTTAGCGTCAGCTTACAATGGGCAGTTCTTC. Its protein is CASSLASAYNGQFF.